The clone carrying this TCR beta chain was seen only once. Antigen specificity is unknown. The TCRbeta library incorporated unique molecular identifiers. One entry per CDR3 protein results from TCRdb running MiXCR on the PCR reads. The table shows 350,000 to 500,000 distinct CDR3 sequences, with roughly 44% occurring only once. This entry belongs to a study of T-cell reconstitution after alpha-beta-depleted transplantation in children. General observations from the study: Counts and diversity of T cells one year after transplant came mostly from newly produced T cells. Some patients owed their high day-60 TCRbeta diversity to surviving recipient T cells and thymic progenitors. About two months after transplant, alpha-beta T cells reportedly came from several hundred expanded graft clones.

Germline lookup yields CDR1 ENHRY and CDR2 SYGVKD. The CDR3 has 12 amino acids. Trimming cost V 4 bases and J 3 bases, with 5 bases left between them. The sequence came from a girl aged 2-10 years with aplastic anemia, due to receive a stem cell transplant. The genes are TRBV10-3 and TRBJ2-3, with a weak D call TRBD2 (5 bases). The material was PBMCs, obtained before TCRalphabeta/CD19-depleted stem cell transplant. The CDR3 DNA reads TGTGCCATCAGTGGGGAGACAGATACGCAGTATTTT. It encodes CAISGETDTQYF.